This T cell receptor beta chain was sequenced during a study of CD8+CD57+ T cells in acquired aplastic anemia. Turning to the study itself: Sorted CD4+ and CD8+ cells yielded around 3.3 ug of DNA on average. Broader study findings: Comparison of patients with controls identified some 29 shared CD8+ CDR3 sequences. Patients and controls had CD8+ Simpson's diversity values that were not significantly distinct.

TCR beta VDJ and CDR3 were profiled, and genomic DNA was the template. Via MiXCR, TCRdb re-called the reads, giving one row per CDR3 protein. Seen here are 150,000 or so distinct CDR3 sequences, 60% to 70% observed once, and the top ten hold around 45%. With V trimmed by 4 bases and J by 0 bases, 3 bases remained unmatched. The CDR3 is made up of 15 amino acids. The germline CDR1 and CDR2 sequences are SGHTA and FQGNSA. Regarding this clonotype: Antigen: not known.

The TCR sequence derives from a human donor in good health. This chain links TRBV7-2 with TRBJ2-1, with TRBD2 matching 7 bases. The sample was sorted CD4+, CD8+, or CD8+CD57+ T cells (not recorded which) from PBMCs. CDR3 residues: CASSSLASSYNEQFF. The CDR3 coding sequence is TGTGCCAGCAGCTCACTAGCGAGCTCCTACAATGAGCAGTTCTTC.